This TCR beta chain was found in a study of blood T cell repertoires in COVID-19. On the study more broadly: Acute-phase and convalescent COVID-19 samples originated in the United States, Italy and Spain. T cells, B-cell-depleted T cells, or PBMCs provided the cDNA or gDNA that served as material.

This clone was seen a handful of times. CDR3 length: 14 amino acids. Germline V gene lookup returns CDR1 GTSNPN and CDR2 SVGIG (reference sequence). V shed 2 bases and J 3 bases; nucleotides not matched to a gene: 4. Per the study methods: Reference gene primer amplification gave estimated nucleated cell counts. Libraries were prepared by immunoSEQ multiplex PCR; TCRdb keeps only in-frame clonotypes and omits some of them. That table is the source of V, J and clone size, and D and trimming were worked out from the DNA. The table has 300,000 to 350,000 clones, around 90% seen once; the top ten hold less than 3%.

Sequencing used peripheral blood. The chain couples TRBV30 to TRBJ1-5; 7 bases align to TRBD1. The origin of this receptor is a woman aged 25 to 39 with COVID-19, enrolled during active disease. The CDR3: CAWSHDRANQPQHF. Here the CDR3 DNA reads TGTGCCTGGAGTCACGACAGGGCCAATCAGCCCCAGCATTTT.